The 32 T cell receptor beta chains below were found in one sample sequenced in a study of glioma-infiltrating T cells after dendritic cell vaccination. Time point specified: after dendritic cell vaccination, including at tumor progression/relapse. Only in-frame clones appear in the TCRdb table, and some are missing; sequencing was by immunoSEQ multiplex PCR. The sample yields some 46,000 clones, approximately 89% seen once. Sequenced here: blood, sampled after dendritic cell vaccination. These receptors were taken from a human donor with glioblastoma.

The genes are TRBV29-1 and TRBJ2-7; D is uncertain. CDR3 length: 15 amino acids. V was clipped by 0 bases and J by 2 bases, with 14 bases between them. CDR1 is SQVTM, CDR2 ANQGSEA, per germline. In DNA, the CDR3 is TGCAGCGTTGAAGATCCGTCACGCGGCCCCTACGAGCAGTACTTC. Translating gives CSVEDPSRGPYEQYF.

The chain uses TRBV30 and TRBJ2-7; tentatively, D is TRBD2 (6 bases). Germline values: CDR1 GTSNPN, CDR2 SVGIG (reference sequence). V lost 2 bases to trimming and J lost 0 bases, with 23 bases between them. This CDR3 spans 18 amino acids. The CDR3 is CAWSQSLLTSLSSYEQYF. CDR3 bases: TGTGCCTGGAGTCAAAGCCTCCTGACTAGTCTCAGCTCCTACGAGCAGTACTTC.

The chain joins TRBV12-5 to TRBJ2-4; D is undetermined. Germline V CDR1 and CDR2: LGHNT, FRNRAP. Trimming pared 4 bases from V and 3 bases from J, leaving 25 bases between. CDR3 size: 19 residues. Here the CDR3 DNA reads TGTGCTAGTGGTTCGAGAATCTCTTGTATTTGTGGTGGCAAAAACATTCAGTACTTC. Translated, it gives CASGSRISCICGGKNIQYF.

This clone was observed once. This rearrangement joins TRBV11-2 to TRBJ2-1; D is possibly TRBD1 (5 bases). Deletions cut 5 bases from V and 6 bases from J, with 8 bases between. Germline V gene sequence: CDR1 SGHAT, CDR2 FQNNGV. The CDR3 sequence is 12 residues long. As DNA, the CDR3 is TGTGCCAGCAGCAGGGGATCCAATGAGCAGTTCTTC. As protein: CASSRGSNEQFF.

The gene calls are TRBV23-1 and TRBJ1-1, with TRBD1 identical over 7 bases. TRBV23-1 falls under the ORF class, with uncertain function. Trimming took 2 bases from V and 5 from J; bases not matched to a gene: 17. CDR3 length: 18 amino acids. The CDR3 protein is CASSQEVPGKGAGTEAFF. CDR3 nucleotide sequence: TGCGCCAGCAGTCAAGAGGTTCCAGGGAAGGGGGCCGGGACTGAAGCTTTCTTT.

The CDR3 region has the DNA TGTGCCAGCAGTTTCGCCCACGGCTACGAGCAGTACTTC. It specifies CASSFAHGYEQYF. The chain has TRBV27 and TRBJ2-7, with D unresolved. CDR3 length: 13 amino acids. In germline, CDR1 is MNHEY, CDR2 SMNVEV (reference sequence). Trimming left V 3 bases short and J 3 bases short, with 9 bases between.

The chain couples TRBV15 to TRBJ2-1; D remains ambiguous. Germline V gene sequence: CDR1 LNHNV, CDR2 YYDKDF (reference sequence). The V end lost 0 bases, the J end lost 8 bases, and 11 bases lay between the germline ends. CDR3 size: 14 residues. The CDR3 sequence is CATSRDPGSDEQFF. The CDR3 DNA reads as TGTGCCACCAGCAGAGATCCTGGCAGCGATGAGCAGTTCTTC.

The rearrangement joins TRBV2 to TRBJ2-7; 16 bases are a match to TRBD2. CDR1 and CDR2 from the germline V gene are SNHLY and FYNNEI. The CDR3 extends over 15 amino acids. Trimming at V came to 9 bases and at J to 5 bases, leaving 7 bases not matched to a gene. The CDR3 region has the DNA TGTGCCAGTAAGGGACTAGCGGGAGGGTGGGACGAGCAGTACTTC. As protein: CASKGLAGGWDEQYF.

V gene TRBV28 combines with J gene TRBJ2-3, with D possibly TRBD1 on 5 matching bases. The CDR3 runs 15 residues. Germline-derived CDR1 and CDR2 are MDHEN and SYDVKM. The V end lost 7 bases, the J end lost 3 bases, and 17 bases lay between the germline ends. The CDR3 DNA is TGTGCCAGCATGTGGCAGGGAACCCGGACAGATACGCAGTATTTT. It encodes CASMWQGTRTDTQYF.

The gene calls are TRBV27 and TRBJ2-1; D is possibly TRBD2 (5 bases). Germline CDR1 and CDR2: MNHEY and SMNVEV (reference sequence). V lost 7 bases and J lost 5, with 15 bases in between. The CDR3 sequence is 14 residues long. In DNA form, the CDR3 reads TGTGCCAGCATGTGGAACAGCGGAAACAATGAGCAGTTCTTC. This gives the protein CASMWNSGNNEQFF.

V is TRBV5-5 and J is TRBJ1-2; D is ambiguous. Germline V gene lookup returns CDR1 SGHKS and CDR2 YYEKEE (reference sequence). The CDR3 spans 13 residues. Trimming cost V 1 base and J 3 bases, with 7 bases left between them. CDR3 in amino acids: CASSLRLDYGYTF. The CDR3 DNA follows: TGTGCCAGCAGCTTGCGGTTGGACTATGGCTACACCTTC. Looking up the rest from reference TRBV5-5 and TRBJ1-2 gives the full variable domain: DAGVTQSPTHLIKTRGQQVTLRCSPISGHKSVSWYQQVLGQGPQFIFQYYEKEERGRGNFPDRFSARQFPNYSSELNVNALLLGDSALYLCASSLRLDYGYTFGSGTRLTVV.

This chain links TRBV9 with TRBJ1-2; a weak D match, TRBD1 (6 bases). The V end lost 3 bases, the J end lost 4 bases, and 25 bases lay between the germline ends. The CDR3 consists of 18 residues. The germline CDR1 and CDR2 sequences are SGDLS and YYNGEE. CDR3 sequence: CASSALTEGGGAGYGYTF. DNA of the CDR3: TGTGCCAGCAGCGCCTTAACAGAGGGGGGGGGCGCAGGCTATGGCTACACCTTC.

The J gene is TRBJ2-2, the V gene TRBV28, with D perhaps TRBD2 (6 bases). The CDR3 sequence is 16 residues long. The germline gives CDR1 MDHEN, CDR2 SYDVKM. V lost 4 bases, J lost 3 bases, and 15 bases lay in between. The CDR3 DNA follows: TGTGCCAGCAGTTCAAGGGGAGGTCTGGACACCGGGGAGCTGTTTTTT. Translated, it gives CASSSRGGLDTGELFF.

A note on this clone: The identical CDR3 is also encoded by other nucleotide sequences in the sample. The chain joins TRBV19 to TRBJ2-1; 12 bases are a match to TRBD2. CDR3 length: 15 amino acids. Germline CDR1 and CDR2: LNHDA and SQIVND (reference sequence). Trimming removed 3 bases from V and 3 bases from J; junction bases left unmatched: 0. The CDR3 DNA is TGTGCCAGTAGTATGACTAGCGGGAGCTACAATGAGCAGTTCTTC. It yields the protein CASSMTSGSYNEQFF. The whole variable domain, filled in from reference TRBV19 and TRBJ2-1, reads DGGITQSPKYLFRKEGQNVTLSCEQNLNHDAMYWYRQDPGQGLRLIYYSQIVNDFQKGDIAEGYSVSREKKESFPLTVTSAQKNPTAFYLCASSMTSGSYNEQFFGPGTRLTVL.

The chain recombines TRBV21-1 with TRBJ2-2; the tabulated D call, TRBD2, remains unverified against the DNA. TRBV21-1 is annotated as a pseudogene. This CDR3 contains 20 residues. CDR3 DNA sequence: TGTGCCAGCAGCAAACCAAAGGCCCCGACTAGCGGGATACGTACCGGGGAGCTGTTTTTT. This translates into CASSKPKAPTSGIRTGELFF.

The J gene is TRBJ1-2, the V gene TRBV12-2. TRBV12-2 is deemed a pseudogene. CDR3 length: 16 residues. The CDR3 region has the DNA TGTGCAAGTCGCTTAGAGAGCGGGATGTGTAGCTATGGCTACACCTTC. Protein: CASRLESGMCSYGYTF.

This clone was picked up a small number of times. This chain uses TRBV19 with TRBJ2-7; 9 nucleotides agree with TRBD2. Trimming removed 5 bases from V and 2 bases from J; junction bases left unmatched: 4. This CDR3 is 14 amino acids long. Germline V gives CDR1 LNHDA, CDR2 SQIVND (reference sequence). The CDR3 sequence: CASSGIAGAYEQYF. Here the CDR3 DNA reads TGTGCCAGTAGTGGGATAGCGGGAGCCTACGAGCAGTACTTC.

The chain links TRBV7-9 to TRBJ2-5; D not resolved. V shed 2 bases and J shed 5 bases, with 9 bases lying between them. CDR1 and CDR2 (germline): SEHNR, FQNEAQ (reference sequence). The CDR3 has 13 amino acids. The CDR3, as DNA: TGTGCCAGCAGCTTAATTGGTCGGGAGACCCAGTACTTC. Translation gives CASSLIGRETQYF.

The CDR3 DNA follows: TGTGCCAGCAGGCCCACAGGCGGGAAAGAGCAGTACTTC. This codes for CASRPTGGKEQYF. The genes are TRBV6-6 and TRBJ2-7; D may be TRBD2 (6 bases). The CDR3 covers 13 residues. V was clipped by 6 bases and J by 7 bases, with 16 bases between them. The germline V gene encodes CDR1 MNHNY and CDR2 SVGAGI (reference sequence).

The rearrangement uses TRBV19 and TRBJ1-2, with D possibly TRBD1 on 5 matching bases. This CDR3 spans 18 amino acids. Germline V gene sequence: CDR1 LNHDA, CDR2 SQIVND (reference sequence). The V gene lost 6 bases and the J gene lost 3 bases, with 26 bases spanning the gap. CDR3 sequence: CASSHSSTPGGEYYGYTF. In DNA form, the CDR3 reads TGTGCCAGTAGCCACAGTTCAACCCCGGGAGGGGAGTACTATGGCTACACCTTC.

V usage is TRBV6-5 and J usage is TRBJ1-3, with D tentatively TRBD1 (6 bases). CDR3 length: 13 amino acids. Trimming took 6 bases from V and 4 from J, leaving 10 bases between them. Germline V gives CDR1 MNHEY, CDR2 SVGAGI. The CDR3 loop is CASSSGQGNTIYF. The CDR3 DNA reads as TGTGCCAGCAGCTCTGGACAGGGAAACACCATATATTTT.

This chain connects TRBV2 to TRBJ1-1; D is unclear. The CDR3 extends over 12 amino acids. V shed 7 bases and J shed 5 bases, with 11 bases lying between them. Germline V gene sequence: CDR1 SNHLY, CDR2 FYNNEI. DNA for the CDR3: TGTGCCAGCAAGCTGGAGATGACTGAAGCTTTCTTT. Amino acids: CASKLEMTEAFF.

J is TRBJ1-1 and V is TRBV5-1, with D hard to call. Germline assignment: CDR1 SGHRS and CDR2 YFSETQ. Trimming removed 1 base at V and 0 bases at J, with 7 bases between. CDR3 size: 14 residues. CDR3 coding DNA: TGCGCCAGCAGCTTGAACACAATGAACACTGAAGCTTTCTTT. Amino acids: CASSLNTMNTEAFF.

The chain couples TRBV11-2 to TRBJ2-7; D might be TRBD2 (7 bases). Per germline, CDR1 SGHAT and CDR2 FQNNGV. This CDR3 region has 15 residues. The V end lost 3 bases, the J end lost 0 bases, and 12 bases lay between the germline ends. For the CDR3, the DNA is TGTGCCAGCAGCTTGGGGGGGCGGAGCTCCTACGAGCAGTACTTC. Translated, it gives CASSLGGRSSYEQYF.

The chain couples TRBV7-3 to TRBJ2-5; 8 nucleotides align to TRBD1. J lost 7 bases, V lost 3 bases, and 22 bases had no gene match. The CDR3 sequence is 19 residues long. Germline V gives CDR1 SGHTA, CDR2 FQGTGA. The CDR3: CASSFLSRTGSISLRTQYF. CDR3 in DNA: TGTGCCAGCAGCTTCTTGTCAAGGACAGGGTCGATTTCTCTGAGGACCCAGTACTTC.

This sequence joins TRBV7-2 and TRBJ2-1; 8 positions match TRBD2. This CDR3 is built from 15 residues. Per the germline V gene, CDR1 is SGHTA and CDR2 is FQGNSA. V was pared by 3 bases and J by 4 bases, with 5 bases of the junction left unmatched. In nucleotides, the CDR3 is TGTGCCAGCAGCTTGGGCGGGACTAGTTACAATGAGCAGTTCTTC. Protein: CASSLGGTSYNEQFF.

The rearrangement links TRBV11-2 to TRBJ2-6; TRBD2 might be the D (7 bases). Germline CDR1 reads SGHAT; CDR2 reads FQNNGV. V shed 2 bases and J shed 0 bases, with 8 bases lying between them. This CDR3 is built from 16 residues. CDR3 loop: CASSLRGASGANVLTF. The CDR3 DNA sequence: TGTGCCAGCAGCTTACGGGGGGCCTCTGGGGCCAACGTCCTGACTTTC.

The V and J genes are TRBV21-1 and TRBJ2-7; the D call TRBD2 from the table was never checked on the DNA. TRBV21-1 is given as a pseudogene. The CDR3 runs to 12 residues. For the CDR3, the DNA is TGTGCCAGCAGCAGGCGGGCCTACGAGCAGTACTTC. Protein product: CASSRRAYEQYF.

V usage is TRBV6-6 and J usage is TRBJ2-5; perhaps TRBD2 as D (6 bases). The CDR3 extends over 16 amino acids. Trimming removed 0 bases from V and 11 bases from J, with 22 bases in between. Germline V gene data show CDR1 as MNHNY and CDR2 as SVGAGI (reference sequence). The DNA of the CDR3 is TGTGCCAGCAGTTACTCGAATCAATACGGGAGTAAAGAGCAGTACTTC. Amino acid sequence: CASSYSNQYGSKEQYF.

This clone was detected once. The rearrangement uses TRBV5-1 and TRBJ2-5; TRBD2 matches at 7 bases. The CDR3 totals 15 residues. V lost 0 bases, J lost 4 bases, and 6 bases stayed unmatched. Per the germline V gene, CDR1 is SGHRS and CDR2 is YFSETQ. CDR3 loop: CASSLEAGRGETQYF. CDR3 nucleotide sequence: TGCGCCAGCAGCTTGGAGGCAGGGAGGGGAGAGACCCAGTACTTC.

This chain uses TRBV5-1 with TRBJ2-6; D unclear. Looked up from germline, CDR1 is SGHRS and CDR2 is YFSETQ. The ends were cut back, 1 base at V and 0 bases at J, with 8 bases in the middle. This CDR3 comprises 16 residues. The CDR3 DNA is TGCGCCAGCAGCTTGACTTTTAACTCTGGGGCCAACGTCCTGACTTTC. Its translation: CASSLTFNSGANVLTF.

The J gene is TRBJ1-3, the V gene TRBV19, with D hard to call. V was clipped by 5 bases and J by 4 bases, with 18 bases between them. The CDR3 extends over 16 amino acids. Germline values: CDR1 LNHDA, CDR2 SQIVND (reference sequence). The CDR3 spells CASSLAWRASGNTIYF. The CDR3 DNA reads as TGTGCCAGTAGTCTCGCATGGCGGGCTAGCGGAAACACCATATATTTT.